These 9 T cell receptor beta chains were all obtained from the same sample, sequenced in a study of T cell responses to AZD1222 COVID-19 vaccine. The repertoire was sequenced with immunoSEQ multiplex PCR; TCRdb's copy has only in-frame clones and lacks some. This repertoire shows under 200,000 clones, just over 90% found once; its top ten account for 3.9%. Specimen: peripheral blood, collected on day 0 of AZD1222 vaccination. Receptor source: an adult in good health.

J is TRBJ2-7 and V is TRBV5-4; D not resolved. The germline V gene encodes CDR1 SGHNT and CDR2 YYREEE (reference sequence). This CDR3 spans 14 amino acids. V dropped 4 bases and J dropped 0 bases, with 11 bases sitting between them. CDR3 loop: CASSPFGRSYEQYF. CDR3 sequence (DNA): TGTGCCAGCAGCCCGTTCGGGCGCTCCTACGAGCAGTACTTC.

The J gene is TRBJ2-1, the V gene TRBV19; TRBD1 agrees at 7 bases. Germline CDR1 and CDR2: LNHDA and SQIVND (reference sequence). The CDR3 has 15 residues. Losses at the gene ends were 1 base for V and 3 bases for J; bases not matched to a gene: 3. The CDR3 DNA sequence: TGTGCCAGTAGTATAGGACAGGGTTACTACAATGAGCAGTTCTTC. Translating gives CASSIGQGYYNEQFF.

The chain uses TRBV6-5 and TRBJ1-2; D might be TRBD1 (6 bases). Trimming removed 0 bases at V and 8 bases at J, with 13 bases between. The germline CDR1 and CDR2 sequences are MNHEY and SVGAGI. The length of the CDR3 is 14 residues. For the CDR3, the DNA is TGTGCCAGCAGTTACTCGAACAGGGTGAACGGCTACACCTTC. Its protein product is CASSYSNRVNGYTF.

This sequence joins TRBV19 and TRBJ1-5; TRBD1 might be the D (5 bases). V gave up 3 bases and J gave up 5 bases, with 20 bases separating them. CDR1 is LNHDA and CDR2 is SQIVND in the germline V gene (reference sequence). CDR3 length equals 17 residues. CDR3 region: CASSIPGRALWDQPQHF. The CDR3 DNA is TGTGCCAGTAGTATTCCGGGCAGGGCCCTGTGGGATCAGCCCCAGCATTTT.

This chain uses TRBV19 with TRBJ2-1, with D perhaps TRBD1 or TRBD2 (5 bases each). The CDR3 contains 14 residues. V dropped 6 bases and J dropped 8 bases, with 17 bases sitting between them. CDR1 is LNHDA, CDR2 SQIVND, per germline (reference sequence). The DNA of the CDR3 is TGTGCCAGTAGGCCCCTTGAGGGGCGCGATGAGCAGTTCTTC. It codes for CASRPLEGRDEQFF.

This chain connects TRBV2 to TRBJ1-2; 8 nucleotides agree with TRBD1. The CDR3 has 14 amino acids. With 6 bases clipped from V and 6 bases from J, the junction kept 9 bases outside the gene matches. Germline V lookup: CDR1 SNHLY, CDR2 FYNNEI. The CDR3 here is CASRADRGSDGYTF. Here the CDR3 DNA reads TGTGCCAGCAGAGCCGACAGGGGATCGGATGGCTACACCTTC.

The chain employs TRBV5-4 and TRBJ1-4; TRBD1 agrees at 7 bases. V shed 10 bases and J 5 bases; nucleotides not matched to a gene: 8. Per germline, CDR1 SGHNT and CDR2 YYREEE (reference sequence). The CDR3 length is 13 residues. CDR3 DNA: TGTGCCGCCGGGACAGCCTTAAATGAAAAACTGTTTTTT. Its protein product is CAAGTALNEKLFF.

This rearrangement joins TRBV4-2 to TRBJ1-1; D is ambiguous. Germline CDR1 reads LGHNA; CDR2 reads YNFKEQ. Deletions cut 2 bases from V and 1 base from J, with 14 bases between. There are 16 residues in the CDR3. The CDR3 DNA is TGTGCCAGCAGCCAACCCAACCGAGACCGGAACACTGAAGCTTTCTTT. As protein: CASSQPNRDRNTEAFF.

CDR3 nucleotide sequence: TGTGCCAGCTCACCGGGACAGCGCTATGGCTACACCTTC. This sequence encodes CASSPGQRYGYTF. The J gene is TRBJ1-2, the V gene TRBV18; 7 nucleotides align to TRBD1. The J segment lost 4 bases and the V segment lost 3 bases, leaving 2 bases of the junction unmatched. This CDR3 region has 13 residues. Germline values: CDR1 KGHSH, CDR2 LQKENI.